The 19 T cell receptor beta chains below were found in one sample sequenced in a study of T cell repertoires in cytomegalovirus infection. TCRdb itself ran the reads through MiXCR, one entry per CDR3 protein. The data hold approximately 500,000 distinct CDR3 sequences, with approximately 15% observed a single time. Material: CD8+ T cells from PBMCs. The source of these receptors is a human donor in good health (CMV status not recorded). Some clones in this sample may be carry-over from other donors' samples.

V gene TRBV9 combines with J gene TRBJ2-5, with a tentative D call TRBD2 (6 bases). Trimming left V 7 bases short and J 0 bases short, with 13 bases between. This CDR3 region has 14 residues. Germline CDR1 and CDR2: SGDLS and YYNGEE. The CDR3 region has the DNA TGTGCCAGCTCGTTTGGCGGGGACCAAGAGACCCAGTACTTC. Protein sequence: CASSFGGDQETQYF.

There are many counts of this clonotype. V is TRBV7-9 and J is TRBJ2-5; 10 positions match TRBD1. The ends lost 4 bases at V and 4 bases at J; junction bases unmatched: 9. The CDR3 consists of 16 residues. Per germline, CDR1 SEHNR and CDR2 FQNEAQ (reference sequence). The chain's CDR3 is CASSSGGTGAGETQYF. The CDR3 nucleotides are TGTGCCAGCAGCTCCGGCGGGACAGGGGCGGGAGAGACCCAGTACTTC.

The chain links TRBV19 to TRBJ2-7; 13 bases are a match to TRBD2. The CDR3 is 16 residues long. V was clipped by 5 bases and J by 2 bases; unmatched bases: 6. CDR1 and CDR2 (germline): LNHDA, SQIVND (reference sequence). This CDR3 reads CASSPGTSGTAYEQYF. The CDR3 DNA is TGTGCCAGTAGTCCCGGGACTAGCGGGACCGCCTACGAGCAGTACTTC.

This clonotype was counted ten times or more. The chain uses TRBV11-2 and TRBJ2-3, with TRBD2 identical over 10 bases. J was trimmed by 4 bases and V by 4 bases; bases with no gene match: 8. CDR3 length: 16 residues. In germline, CDR1 is SGHAT, CDR2 FQNNGV. As DNA, the CDR3 is TGTGCCAGCAGCTCCCCGGGGCTAGCGGGGGCAGATACGCAGTATTTT. Its protein is CASSSPGLAGADTQYF. Based on the CDR3 plus reference TRBV11-2 and TRBJ2-3, the full variable domain is EAGVAQSPRYKIIEKRQSVAFWCNPISGHATLYWYQQILGQGPKLLIQFQNNGVVDDSQLPKDRFSAERLKGVDSTLKIQPAKLEDSAVYLCASSSPGLAGADTQYFGPGTRLTVL.

A remark on this clonotype: The junction departs from germline at one end; a sequencing error may be responsible. The rearrangement uses TRBV7-3 and TRBJ2-7; D perhaps matches TRBD1 (6 bases). Per germline, CDR1 SGHTA and CDR2 FQGTGA. This CDR3 region has 14 residues. The chain's CDR3 is CASSSMTGAYEKYF. DNA for the CDR3: TGTGCCAGCAGCTCGATGACAGGAGCCTACGAGAAGTACTTC.

V is TRBV4-1 and J is TRBJ1-5; 7 bases align to TRBD1. The length of the CDR3 is 15 residues. Per the germline V gene, CDR1 is MGHRA and CDR2 is YSYEKL. Trimming took 4 bases from V and 2 from J; bases not matched to a gene: 5. The CDR3 spells CASSLRDSGNQPQHF. CDR3 in DNA: TGCGCCAGCAGCCTCCGGGACAGCGGCAATCAGCCCCAGCATTTT.

This chain connects TRBV5-4 to TRBJ2-3; 14 bases map to TRBD2. The length of the CDR3 is 16 residues. V dropped 4 bases and J dropped 4; count of bases not matched to a gene: 5. Germline V gene data show CDR1 as SGHNT and CDR2 as YYREEE (reference sequence). In DNA, the CDR3 is TGTGCCAGCAGCCTGGGACTAGCGGGAGCTCCAGATACGCAGTATTTT. This codes for CASSLGLAGAPDTQYF. Supplemented by reference TRBV5-4 and TRBJ2-3, the full variable domain reads ETGVTQSPTHLIKTRGQQVTLRCSSQSGHNTVSWYQQALGQGPQFIFQYYREEENGRGNFPPRFSGLQFPNYSSELNVNALELDDSALYLCASSLGLAGAPDTQYFGPGTRLTVL.

This clonotype was observed at least ten times. This chain joins TRBV5-1 and TRBJ2-1; D gene uncertain. V lost 3 bases, J lost 6 bases, and 10 bases lay in between. Germline CDR1 is SGHRS and CDR2 is YFSETQ. The CDR3 length is 13 residues. The CDR3 loop is CASSYAGANEQFF. The CDR3 nucleotides read TGCGCCAGCAGCTATGCAGGAGCCAATGAGCAGTTCTTC.

Of note for this clonotype: At one of its ends the junction is not consistent with the germline gene, which may arise from a read error. V is TRBV6-6 and J is TRBJ1-1, with 7 nucleotides matching TRBD1. There are 17 residues in the CDR3. Germline values: CDR1 MNHNY, CDR2 SVGAGI (reference sequence). CDR3 loop: CASSPLDRAGMNAEAFF. CDR3 nucleotides: TGTGCCAGCAGCCCCCTCGACAGGGCCGGCATGAACGCTGAAGCTTTCTTT.

In regard to this clonotype: A much larger clone is a single base away; this may be a read error. CDR3 nucleotides: TGTGCCGTTAAAGCAGGCGACAGGGCGGACGGTGAGCAGATCTTC. It encodes CAVKAGDRADGEQIF. This chain joins TRBV28 and TRBJ2-1, with 7 bases fitting TRBD1. The CDR3 extends over 15 amino acids. The V gene's germline CDR1 is MDHEN and CDR2 SYDVKM.

This clonotype has a single count. The V gene is TRBV5-1, the J gene TRBJ2-2, with a weak D call TRBD1 (5 bases). Germline V gene sequence: CDR1 SGHRS, CDR2 YFSETQ. The CDR3 runs to 17 residues. V lost 4 bases, J lost 1 base, and 17 bases lay in between. The CDR3 region has the DNA TGCGCCAGCAGCCACAGGACCACCGCCGAGAACACCGGGGAGCTGTTTTTT. The encoded protein is CASSHRTTAENTGELFF.

This clonotype was seen at least ten times. The chain recombines TRBV15 with TRBJ2-1; a weak D match, TRBD1 (5 bases). The V gene's germline CDR1 is LNHNV and CDR2 YYDKDF (reference sequence). The CDR3 consists of 16 residues. V lost 0 bases, J lost 0 bases, and 9 bases lay in between. CDR3 DNA sequence: TGTGCCACCAGCAGAGATCCCAGGGACTCCTACAATGAGCAGTTCTTC. Translated, it gives CATSRDPRDSYNEQFF.

This clonotype was picked up many times. The chain recombines TRBV12-5 with TRBJ1-2; D remains unclear. Germline CDR1 reads LGHNT; CDR2 reads FRNRAP. The CDR3 extends over 12 amino acids. V was pared by 6 bases and J by 7 bases, with 12 bases between. The CDR3 bases are TGTGCTAGTGGAAGCCCCGGAAGTGGCTACACCTTC. Amino acid sequence: CASGSPGSGYTF.

This clonotype has just a few counts. This chain links TRBV19 with TRBJ1-1; 10 bases match TRBD1. The junction had 21 bases not matched to a gene; V was cut back by 9 bases and J by 5 bases. The CDR3 covers 18 residues. CDR1 is LNHDA and CDR2 is SQIVND in the germline V gene (reference sequence). CDR3 sequence reads: CASLPPYRDRGVITEAFF. The CDR3 DNA sequence: TGTGCCAGCTTGCCCCCTTACCGGGACAGGGGAGTGATAACTGAAGCTTTCTTT.

The chain employs TRBV7-9 and TRBJ2-3, with a weak D call TRBD2 (5 bases). CDR1 and CDR2 (germline): SEHNR, FQNEAQ (reference sequence). Trimming cost V 0 bases and J 2 bases, with 12 bases left between them. There are 16 residues in the CDR3. The CDR3 loop is CASSLAQRSNTDTQYF. DNA for the CDR3: TGTGCCAGCAGCTTAGCGCAGCGGTCAAACACAGATACGCAGTATTTT.

This clonotype was counted at least ten times. This chain joins TRBV11-2 and TRBJ1-2; 9 bases agree with TRBD1. The CDR3 is 17 residues long. The trim removed 3 bases at V and 4 bases at J, leaving 12 bases unmatched. The germline CDR1 and CDR2 sequences are SGHAT and FQNNGV. CDR3 loop: CASSLNRGQGSGYGYTF. The CDR3 coding sequence is TGTGCCAGCAGCTTGAACAGGGGGCAGGGGTCTGGCTATGGCTACACCTTC.

This clonotype has at least ten counts. The chain uses TRBV28 and TRBJ1-3; D remains ambiguous. The CDR3 spans 14 residues. Trimming took 3 bases from V and 3 from J, leaving 9 bases between them. Germline-derived CDR1 and CDR2 are MDHEN and SYDVKM. The CDR3 bases are TGTGCCAGCAGTTTTGCTCGCTTTGGAAACACCATATATTTT. This translates into CASSFARFGNTIYF.

About this clonotype itself: A clone one base away is much larger, so this may be a read error. The chain employs TRBV7-2 and TRBJ1-2, with D possibly matching TRBD1 (6 bases). There are 14 residues in the CDR3. The V and J ends lost 1 base and 6 bases respectively, with 12 bases between them. Germline V lookup: CDR1 SGHTA, CDR2 FQGNSA. Here the CDR3 reads CASSLGGAGDGYTF. The DNA of the CDR3 is TGTGCCAGCAGCTTAGGGGGGGCAGGAGATGGCTACACCTTC.

This clonotype was detected only a few times. The chain is built from TRBV4-2 and TRBJ2-1; 7 nucleotides match TRBD1. Germline V gene lookup returns CDR1 LGHNA and CDR2 YNFKEQ. The CDR3 spans 15 residues. Losses at the gene ends were 0 bases for V and 6 bases for J; bases not matched to a gene: 5. CDR3 coding DNA: TGTGCCAGCAGCCAAGACACAGGGGCGGGCAATGAGCAGTTCTTC. This sequence encodes CASSQDTGAGNEQFF.